This T cell receptor beta chain was sequenced in a study of cytomegalovirus exposure and HLA in healthy donors. Findings and caveats of the study: In vitro confirmation showed three CMV-associated chains to be CMV antigen specific. The study found most TCR sequences rare, yet found some public TCRs in many donors. Altogether, 160 or so TCR beta chains were recorded as cytomegalovirus-associated. The classifier reportedly diagnosed cytomegalovirus status with high sensitivity and specificity.

Clones were read by immunoSEQ multiplex PCR, and TCRdb kept only the in-frame ones, dropping some. This sample has about 160,000 clones, with 86% found just once. A word on this clone: Its antigen remains unidentified.

Sequencing input: PBMCs. This clonotype was obtained from a woman aged 30 to 39 in good health and CMV-seronegative.

CDR3 residues: CASGLVRGVSTGELFF. DNA of the CDR3: TGTGCTAGTGGTTTGGTCCGAGGGGTCAGTACCGGGGAGCTGTTTTTT. The chain recombines TRBV12-5 with TRBJ2-2; D may be TRBD1 or TRBD2 (5 bases each). The CDR3 length is 16 residues. CDR1 and CDR2 from the germline V gene are LGHNT and FRNRAP. With 0 bases removed from V and 5 bases from J, the gap between germline ends came to 13 bases.